The entry that follows covers one TCR beta chain sequence. The sample comes from a study of blood T cell repertoires in COVID-19. Study details: Researchers got acute and convalescent COVID-19 samples from the United States, Italy and Spain. Sources were T cells, B-cell-depleted T cells, or PBMCs; the material itself was cDNA or gDNA.

Original handling: It was from reference gene primer amplification that nucleated cell counts were estimated. This table comes from immunoSEQ multiplex PCR, and its TCRdb copy is limited to in-frame clones, with some not included. V and J calls and clone size are as listed in that table; D and trimming were resolved from the DNA. Of 140,000 to 150,000 clones in the sample, roughly 79% were seen once. Deletions cut 5 bases from V and 3 bases from J, with 12 bases between. From germline, CDR1 is SNHLY and CDR2 FYNNEI. The CDR3 runs 14 residues. The clonotype was recovered from a human donor with acute or convalescent COVID-19. The donor label of this sample is uncertain. Material for sequencing was peripheral blood. The rearrangement joins TRBV2 to TRBJ2-3; the D gene is possibly TRBD1 (5 bases). The CDR3 spells CASSNRQRTDTQYF. The DNA for the CDR3 is TGTGCCAGCAGTAACCGACAGAGAACAGATACGCAGTATTTT. The variable domain in full, with the rest retrieved from reference TRBV2 and TRBJ2-3, is EPEVTQTPSHQVTQMGQEVILRCVPISNHLYFYWYRQILGQKVEFLVSFYNNEISEKSEIFDDQFSVERPDGSNFTLKIRSTKLEDSAMYFCASSNRQRTDTQYFGPGTRLTVL.